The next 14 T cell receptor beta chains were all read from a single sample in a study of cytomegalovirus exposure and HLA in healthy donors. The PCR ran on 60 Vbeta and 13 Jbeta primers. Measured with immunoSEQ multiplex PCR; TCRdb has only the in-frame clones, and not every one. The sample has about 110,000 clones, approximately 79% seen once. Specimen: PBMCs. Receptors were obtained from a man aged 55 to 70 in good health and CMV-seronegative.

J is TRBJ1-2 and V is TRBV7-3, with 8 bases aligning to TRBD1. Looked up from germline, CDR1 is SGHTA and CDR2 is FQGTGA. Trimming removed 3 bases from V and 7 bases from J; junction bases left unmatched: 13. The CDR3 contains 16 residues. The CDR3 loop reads CASSFDATGEISGYTF. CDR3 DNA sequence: TGTGCCAGCAGCTTCGACGCGACAGGGGAAATAAGTGGCTACACCTTC.

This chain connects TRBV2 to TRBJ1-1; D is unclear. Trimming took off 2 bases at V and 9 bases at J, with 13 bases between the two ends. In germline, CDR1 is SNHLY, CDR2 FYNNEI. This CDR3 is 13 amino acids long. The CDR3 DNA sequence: TGTGCCAGCAGTGAATCTATCCGGGTTAAAGCTTTCTTT. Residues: CASSESIRVKAFF.

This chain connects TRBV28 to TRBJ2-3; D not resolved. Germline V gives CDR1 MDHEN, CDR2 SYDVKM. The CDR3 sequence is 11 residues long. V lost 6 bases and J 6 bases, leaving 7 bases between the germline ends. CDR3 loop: CASSVRDTQYF. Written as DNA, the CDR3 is TGTGCCAGCAGCGTTCGGGATACGCAGTATTTT. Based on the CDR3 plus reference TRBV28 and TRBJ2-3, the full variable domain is DVKVTQSSRYLVKRTGEKVFLECVQDMDHENMFWYRQDPGLGLRLIYFSYDVKMKEKGDIPEGYSVSREKKERFSLILESASTNQTSMYLCASSVRDTQYFGPGTRLTVL.

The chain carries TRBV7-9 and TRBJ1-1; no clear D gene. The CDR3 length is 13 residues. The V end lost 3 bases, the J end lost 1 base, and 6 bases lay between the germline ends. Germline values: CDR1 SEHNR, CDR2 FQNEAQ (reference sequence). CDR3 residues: CASSFSGNTEAFF. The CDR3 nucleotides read TGTGCCAGCAGCTTCTCCGGGAACACTGAAGCTTTCTTT.

The CDR3 DNA reads TGCAGCGTTGAAAGGGACAGTCGCTCTGATGGCTACACCTTC. Encoded protein: CSVERDSRSDGYTF. The gene calls are TRBV29-1 and TRBJ1-2; 7 bases align to TRBD1. Trimming removed 2 bases from V and 6 bases from J; junction bases left unmatched: 9. CDR1 and CDR2 (germline): SQVTM, ANQGSEA. The CDR3 sequence is 14 residues long.

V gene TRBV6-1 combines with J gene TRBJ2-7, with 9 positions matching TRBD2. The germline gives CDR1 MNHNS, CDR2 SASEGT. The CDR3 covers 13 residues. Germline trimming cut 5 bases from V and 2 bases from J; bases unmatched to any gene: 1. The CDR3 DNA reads TGTGCCAGCAGTATAGCGGGGGCCTACGAGCAGTACTTC. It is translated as CASSIAGAYEQYF.

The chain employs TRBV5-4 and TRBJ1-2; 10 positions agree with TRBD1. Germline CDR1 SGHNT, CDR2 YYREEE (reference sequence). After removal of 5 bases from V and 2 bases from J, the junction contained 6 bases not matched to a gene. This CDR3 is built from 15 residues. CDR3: CASRRPGQGNYGYTF. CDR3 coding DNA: TGTGCCAGCAGGAGACCGGGACAGGGGAACTATGGCTACACCTTC.

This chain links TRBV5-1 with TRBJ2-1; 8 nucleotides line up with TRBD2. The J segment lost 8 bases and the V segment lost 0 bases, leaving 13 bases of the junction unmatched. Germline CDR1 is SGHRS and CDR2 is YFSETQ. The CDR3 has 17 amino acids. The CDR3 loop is CASSLAEAGVPLDEQFF. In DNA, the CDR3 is TGCGCCAGCAGCTTGGCCGAAGCGGGGGTACCTTTGGATGAGCAGTTCTTC. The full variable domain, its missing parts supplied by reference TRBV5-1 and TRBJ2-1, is KAGVTQTPRYLIKTRGQQVTLSCSPISGHRSVSWYQQTPGQGLQFLFEYFSETQRNKGNFPGRFSGRQFSNSRSEMNVSTLELGDSALYLCASSLAEAGVPLDEQFFGPGTRLTVL.

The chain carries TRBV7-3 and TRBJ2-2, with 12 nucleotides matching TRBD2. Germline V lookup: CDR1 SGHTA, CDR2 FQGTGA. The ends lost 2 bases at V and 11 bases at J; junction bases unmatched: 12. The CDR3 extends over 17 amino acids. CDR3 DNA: TGTGCCAGCAGCTTACAACTAGCGGGGGGCCGGGACGGAGAGCTGTTTTTT. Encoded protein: CASSLQLAGGRDGELFF.

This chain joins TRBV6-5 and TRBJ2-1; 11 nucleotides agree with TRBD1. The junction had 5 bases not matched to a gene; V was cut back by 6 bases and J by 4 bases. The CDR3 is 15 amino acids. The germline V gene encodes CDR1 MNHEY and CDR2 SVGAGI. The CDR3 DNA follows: TGTGCCAGCAGGCTCGGGGACAGGGGGTACAATGAGCAGTTCTTC. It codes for CASRLGDRGYNEQFF.

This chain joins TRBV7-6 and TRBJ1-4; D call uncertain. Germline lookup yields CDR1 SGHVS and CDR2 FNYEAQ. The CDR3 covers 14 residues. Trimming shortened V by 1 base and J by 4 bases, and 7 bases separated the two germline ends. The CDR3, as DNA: TGTGCCAGCAGCTTAGGCGGTGGTAATGAAAAACTGTTTTTT. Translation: CASSLGGGNEKLFF.

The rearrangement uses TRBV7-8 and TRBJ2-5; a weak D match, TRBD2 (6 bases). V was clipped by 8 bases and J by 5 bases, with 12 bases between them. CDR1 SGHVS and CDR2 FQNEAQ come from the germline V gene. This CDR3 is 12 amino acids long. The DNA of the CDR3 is TGTGCCAGCTGCGGCGGGGCGGAGACCCAGTACTTC. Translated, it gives CASCGGAETQYF.

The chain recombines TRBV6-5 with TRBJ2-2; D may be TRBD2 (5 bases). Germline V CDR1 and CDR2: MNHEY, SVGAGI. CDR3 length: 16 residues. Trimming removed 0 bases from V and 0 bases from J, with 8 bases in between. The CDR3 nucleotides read TGTGCCAGCAGTTACTCAAGGACTTCGAACACCGGGGAGCTGTTTTTT. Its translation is CASSYSRTSNTGELFF.

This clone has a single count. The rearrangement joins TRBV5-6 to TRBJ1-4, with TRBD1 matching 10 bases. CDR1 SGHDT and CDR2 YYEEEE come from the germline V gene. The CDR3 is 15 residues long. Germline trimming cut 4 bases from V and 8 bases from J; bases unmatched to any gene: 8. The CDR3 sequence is CASSPGTGVGEKLFF. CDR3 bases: TGTGCCAGCAGCCCGGGGACAGGGGTAGGGGAAAAACTGTTTTTT.